These T cell receptor beta chains were read from a single sample in a study of shared clonotypes between healthy human individuals. Clones were sequenced by immunoSEQ multiplex PCR, and TCRdb holds only the in-frame ones, with some missing. The sample holds about 2.4 million clones, approximately 93% seen once. The specimen sequenced was naive CD4+ T cells from PBMCs. The receptor set was obtained from a man younger than 30 in good health. Some clones in this sample may be carry-over from other donors' samples. The CDR3 runs from the conserved cysteine through the conserved F or W. Fields, in order: J gene, clone size, V gene, D gene, CDR3 DNA, CDR3 protein. D genes are given only for firm matches. Expanded clones are given a class, and other clones once, few, many or no size at all.

j_call: TRBJ2-3
clone_size: -
v_call: TRBV14
d_call: TRBD1
cdr3_nt: TGTGCCAGCAGCCAAGGCACAGGGGCGGTCACAGATACGCAGTATTTT
cdr3_aa: CASSQGTGAVTDTQYF

j_call: TRBJ1-1
clone_size: -
v_call: TRBV18
d_call: -
cdr3_nt: TGTGCCAGCTCCCCCGGGGTCACTGAAGCTTTCTTT
cdr3_aa: CASSPGVTEAFF

j_call: TRBJ2-7
clone_size: -
v_call: TRBV7-2
d_call: -
cdr3_nt: TGTGCCAGCAGCTTAGCGACAGGCCGTAGCTCCTACGAGCAGTACTTC
cdr3_aa: CASSLATGRSSYEQYF

j_call: TRBJ1-1
clone_size: -
v_call: TRBV28
d_call: -
cdr3_nt: TGTGCCAGCAGTTCCCCCTTCCGTGTGAGGAACACTGAAGCTTTCTTT
cdr3_aa: CASSSPFRVRNTEAFF

j_call: TRBJ1-1
clone_size: -
v_call: TRBV29-1
d_call: TRBD1
cdr3_nt: TGCAGCGCCGCCGGGACAGTGAGGAACACTGAAGCTTTCTTT
cdr3_aa: CSAAGTVRNTEAFF

j_call: TRBJ1-5
clone_size: -
v_call: TRBV4-2
d_call: -
cdr3_nt: TGTGCCAGCAGCCAAGATCAGGTAGGGGGCAATCAGCCCCAGCATTTT
cdr3_aa: CASSQDQVGGNQPQHF

j_call: TRBJ2-3
clone_size: -
v_call: TRBV15
d_call: -
cdr3_nt: TGTGCCACCAGCAGAGACCCAGAGGGTACGCAGTATTTT
cdr3_aa: CATSRDPEGTQYF

j_call: TRBJ1-2
clone_size: -
v_call: TRBV6-6
d_call: -
cdr3_nt: TGTGCCAGCAGTTTACAGGGAGGGGATGGCTACACCTTC
cdr3_aa: CASSLQGGDGYTF

j_call: TRBJ1-6
clone_size: -
v_call: TRBV2
d_call: -
cdr3_nt: TGTGCCAGCAGCCCCGGTCCCGAGGGATCACCCCTCCACTTT
cdr3_aa: CASSPGPEGSPLHF

j_call: TRBJ2-3
clone_size: -
v_call: TRBV5-1
d_call: -
cdr3_nt: TGCGCCAGCAGCCTACAACCCAGGGGGGGATTTTTTTTT
cdr3_aa: CASSLQPRGGFFF

j_call: TRBJ2-5
clone_size: once
v_call: TRBV7-9
d_call: -
cdr3_nt: TGTGCCAGCAGCTCAGGGGTCCTCGAGACCCAGTACTTC
cdr3_aa: CASSSGVLETQYF

j_call: TRBJ1-1
clone_size: few
v_call: TRBV25-1
d_call: TRBD1
cdr3_nt: TGTGCCAGCACTTTGACAGGGGGCGGCTCTGAAGCTTTCTTT
cdr3_aa: CASTLTGGGSEAFF

j_call: TRBJ1-4
clone_size: -
v_call: TRBV28
d_call: -
cdr3_nt: TGTGCCACCCACTTGGGGGCTACTAATGAAAAACTGTTTTTT
cdr3_aa: CATHLGATNEKLFF

j_call: TRBJ2-7
clone_size: -
v_call: TRBV19
d_call: -
cdr3_nt: TGTGCCAGTAGTATTGGATCAGGGCTGTACTTC
cdr3_aa: CASSIGSGLYF

j_call: TRBJ1-1
clone_size: -
v_call: TRBV27
d_call: -
cdr3_nt: TGTGCCAGCAGTTTGAGGTCAGGGTCCACTGAAGCTTTCTTT
cdr3_aa: CASSLRSGSTEAFF

j_call: TRBJ1-3
clone_size: -
v_call: TRBV14
d_call: -
cdr3_nt: TGTGCCAGCAGCCTCGGTGGAAACACCATATATTTT
cdr3_aa: CASSLGGNTIYF

j_call: TRBJ1-6
clone_size: -
v_call: TRBV30
d_call: -
cdr3_nt: TGTGCCTGGAGTGTGAGGGGGACACCTCTCGGCGGTCCACCCCTCCACTTT
cdr3_aa: CAWSVRGTPLGGPPLHF

j_call: TRBJ2-4
clone_size: -
v_call: TRBV5-4
d_call: -
cdr3_nt: TGTGCCAGCAGCTTGAGCGGAGGGGGGATCAAAAACATTCAGTACTTC
cdr3_aa: CASSLSGGGIKNIQYF

j_call: TRBJ1-6
clone_size: -
v_call: TRBV4-3
d_call: -
cdr3_nt: TGCGCCAGCAGCCACCTGAACAGGTTATCCTATAATTCACCCCTCCACTTT
cdr3_aa: CASSHLNRLSYNSPLHF

j_call: TRBJ2-5
clone_size: few
v_call: TRBV6-6
d_call: -
cdr3_nt: TGTGCCAGCAGTTACTCAGGGGAGACCCAGTACTTC
cdr3_aa: CASSYSGETQYF

j_call: TRBJ2-5
clone_size: -
v_call: TRBV15
d_call: TRBD2
cdr3_nt: TGTGCCACCAGGAGGCTTCTAGCGGATGATCAAGAGACCCAGTACTTC
cdr3_aa: CATRRLLADDQETQYF

j_call: TRBJ2-3
clone_size: -
v_call: TRBV7-9
d_call: -
cdr3_nt: TGTGCCAGCCCCTTCCCCCCGGGAACTAGCACAGATACGCAGTATTTT
cdr3_aa: CASPFPPGTSTDTQYF

j_call: TRBJ2-1
clone_size: -
v_call: TRBV25-1
d_call: TRBD2
cdr3_nt: TGTGCCAGCAGCTTTCGGACTAGCGGGGTCAATGAGCAGTTCTTC
cdr3_aa: CASSFRTSGVNEQFF

j_call: TRBJ2-7
clone_size: -
v_call: TRBV29-1
d_call: -
cdr3_nt: TGCAGCGTTGAAGATTCGCGGGACGAGCAGTACTTC
cdr3_aa: CSVEDSRDEQYF

j_call: TRBJ2-7
clone_size: -
v_call: TRBV7-9
d_call: -
cdr3_nt: TGTGCCAGCAGCTTAGAGGAGGACAGTTACTACGAGCAGTACTTC
cdr3_aa: CASSLEEDSYYEQYF

j_call: TRBJ2-2
clone_size: -
v_call: TRBV21-1
d_call: -
cdr3_nt: TGTGCCAGCAGCAAAGGTTCACAGGGAAACACCGGGGAGCTGTTTTTT
cdr3_aa: CASSKGSQGNTGELFF

j_call: TRBJ2-3
clone_size: -
v_call: TRBV19
d_call: -
cdr3_nt: TGTGCCAGTAAGCTGGGGACAAGCACAGATACGCAGTATTTT
cdr3_aa: CASKLGTSTDTQYF

j_call: TRBJ1-2
clone_size: -
v_call: TRBV11-2
d_call: -
cdr3_nt: TGTGCCAGCAGCCCCCGACAGGCGTTTGACTATGGCTACACCTTC
cdr3_aa: CASSPRQAFDYGYTF

j_call: TRBJ2-2
clone_size: -
v_call: TRBV7-8
d_call: -
cdr3_nt: TGTGCCAGCAGCTCCGACCGGAACACCGGGGAGCTGTTTTTT
cdr3_aa: CASSSDRNTGELFF

j_call: TRBJ2-7
clone_size: few
v_call: TRBV5-1
d_call: -
cdr3_nt: TGCGCCAGCAGCTTGGGACAGGGAGGCGAGCAGTACTTC
cdr3_aa: CASSLGQGGEQYF

j_call: TRBJ2-7
clone_size: -
v_call: TRBV5-4
d_call: -
cdr3_nt: TGTGCCAGCAGCACTGATTTTCCGGGAAACTCCTACGAGCAGTACTTC
cdr3_aa: CASSTDFPGNSYEQYF

j_call: TRBJ2-1
clone_size: -
v_call: TRBV29-1
d_call: -
cdr3_nt: TGCAGCGTTGGCAGTTGGGAGCAGTTCTTC
cdr3_aa: CSVGSWEQFF

j_call: TRBJ2-3
clone_size: -
v_call: TRBV10-2
d_call: -
cdr3_nt: TGCGCCAGCAGGGATCCGGGACGCGGAGATACGCAGTATTTT
cdr3_aa: CASRDPGRGDTQYF

j_call: TRBJ1-4
clone_size: -
v_call: TRBV19
d_call: -
cdr3_nt: TGTGCCAGTAGTATACTGCCTATTGGTGAAAAACTGTTTTTT
cdr3_aa: CASSILPIGEKLFF

j_call: TRBJ2-3
clone_size: once
v_call: TRBV27
d_call: -
cdr3_nt: TGTGCCAGCAGTTTAATGCGAGTCAGAACTGCAACTGTCGCTAGCACAGATACGCAGTATTTT
cdr3_aa: CASSLMRVRTATVASTDTQYF

j_call: TRBJ2-5
clone_size: -
v_call: TRBV7-9
d_call: TRBD2
cdr3_nt: TGTGCCAGCAGCTTATCGGTCTGGGGGCTAGCGGGAGGAGAGACCCAGTACTTC
cdr3_aa: CASSLSVWGLAGGETQYF

j_call: TRBJ2-7
clone_size: -
v_call: TRBV10-2
d_call: TRBD1
cdr3_nt: TGCGCCAGCAGACCGGGCCTCCCAGGGGGCGAGCAGTACTTC
cdr3_aa: CASRPGLPGGEQYF

j_call: TRBJ2-3
clone_size: -
v_call: TRBV2
d_call: -
cdr3_nt: TGTGCCAGCAGTCAGTCGGGCATTAGCACAGATACGCAGTATTTT
cdr3_aa: CASSQSGISTDTQYF

j_call: TRBJ2-7
clone_size: -
v_call: TRBV21-1
d_call: -
cdr3_nt: TGTGCCAGCAACAAGCGGGAGGGAGAGGAGCAGTACTTC
cdr3_aa: CASNKREGEEQYF

j_call: TRBJ2-7
clone_size: -
v_call: TRBV6-1
d_call: -
cdr3_nt: TGTGCCAGCAGTGAACTGGGGACAATCATCTCCTACGAGCAGTACTTC
cdr3_aa: CASSELGTIISYEQYF

j_call: TRBJ1-5
clone_size: -
v_call: TRBV15
d_call: -
cdr3_nt: TGTGCCACCACCCAGGGACCTAATCAGCCCCAGCATTTT
cdr3_aa: CATTQGPNQPQHF

j_call: TRBJ2-7
clone_size: -
v_call: TRBV19
d_call: -
cdr3_nt: TGTGCCAGTAGTCCCCGGGGCCAGGGCGGGACCTACGAGCAGTACTTC
cdr3_aa: CASSPRGQGGTYEQYF

j_call: TRBJ2-5
clone_size: -
v_call: TRBV29-1
d_call: -
cdr3_nt: TGCAGCGTGCTCCGCGCCTCAGGCGGGACCCAGTACTTC
cdr3_aa: CSVLRASGGTQYF

j_call: TRBJ2-5
clone_size: -
v_call: TRBV4-1
d_call: -
cdr3_nt: TGCGCCAGCAGCCAGACGGGTGAGACCCAGTACTTC
cdr3_aa: CASSQTGETQYF

j_call: TRBJ1-4
clone_size: -
v_call: TRBV9
d_call: -
cdr3_nt: TGTGCCAGCAGCAGGGGGAGCGGTGAAAAACTGTTTTTT
cdr3_aa: CASSRGSGEKLFF

j_call: TRBJ1-1
clone_size: -
v_call: TRBV28
d_call: TRBD1
cdr3_nt: TGTGCCAGCAGAGTACCGGGACAGGGCGTCACTGAAGCTTTCTTT
cdr3_aa: CASRVPGQGVTEAFF

j_call: TRBJ1-4
clone_size: -
v_call: TRBV28
d_call: TRBD1
cdr3_nt: TGTGCCAGCAGTTTTTCGGGGGGACAGGGGGCGCAAAAACTGTTTTTT
cdr3_aa: CASSFSGGQGAQKLFF

j_call: TRBJ1-1
clone_size: -
v_call: TRBV28
d_call: -
cdr3_nt: TGTGCCAGCAGTTTGATGGGGGAAACTGAAGCTTTCTTT
cdr3_aa: CASSLMGETEAFF

j_call: TRBJ1-2
clone_size: -
v_call: TRBV28
d_call: -
cdr3_nt: TGTGCCAGCAGCCCTATAGGCTATGGCTACACCTTC
cdr3_aa: CASSPIGYGYTF

j_call: TRBJ2-7
clone_size: -
v_call: TRBV11-2
d_call: -
cdr3_nt: TGTGCCAGCAGCTTATTGGGCAGATTCTACGAGCAGTACTTC
cdr3_aa: CASSLLGRFYEQYF

j_call: TRBJ2-7
clone_size: -
v_call: TRBV19
d_call: -
cdr3_nt: TGTGCCAGTAGTATTTACGGGACACGGTACGAGCAGTACTTC
cdr3_aa: CASSIYGTRYEQYF

j_call: TRBJ2-7
clone_size: -
v_call: TRBV5-4
d_call: TRBD1
cdr3_nt: TGTGCCAGCAGCATTGGCCCGGGACAGGGGGCTATCTACGAGCAGTACTTC
cdr3_aa: CASSIGPGQGAIYEQYF

j_call: TRBJ2-2
clone_size: -
v_call: TRBV28
d_call: TRBD1
cdr3_nt: TGTGCCAGCACCGCCGAGGGACAGGGGGCGCGGGAGCTGTTTTTT
cdr3_aa: CASTAEGQGARELFF

j_call: TRBJ2-1
clone_size: -
v_call: TRBV4-2
d_call: TRBD2
cdr3_nt: TGTGCCAGCAGTTCACCGGGAGGGGGAAGCTCCCACAATGAGCAGTTCTTC
cdr3_aa: CASSSPGGGSSHNEQFF

j_call: TRBJ2-7
clone_size: once
v_call: TRBV6-5
d_call: -
cdr3_nt: TGTGCCAGCAGTTACTCGCGACAGCTCCCCTACGAGCAGTACTTC
cdr3_aa: CASSYSRQLPYEQYF